Listed below are T cell receptor beta chains from one sample, sequenced in a study of shared clonotypes between healthy human individuals. Using immunoSEQ multiplex PCR, the repertoire was profiled, and TCRdb retains in-frame clones only, with some absent. The repertoire holds about 2 million clones, with 85% to 95% as singletons. Sample: naive CD4+ T cells sorted from blood. Receptors originate from a man aged 18 to 29 in good health. Each CDR3 is given with its conserved first and last residue. A D gene is named only where the DNA matches it firmly. Clone sizes are given selectively: once, few, many, or a class where the clone is expanded.

j_gene | len | d_gene | abundance | v_gene | CDR3nt | CDR3aa
TRBJ2-1 | 14 | - | - | TRBV5-1 | TGCGCCAGCAGCTTGGAGGGATTTTACAATGAGCAGTTCTTC | CASSLEGFYNEQFF
TRBJ1-2 | 14 | - | - | TRBV5-2 | TGTGCCAGCAGCTTAGGGCGGCTCAACTATGGCTACACCTTC | CASSLGRLNYGYTF
TRBJ2-3 | 13 | TRBD1 | - | TRBV6-5 | TGTGCCAGCAGTGGCTCGGACAGGTCTTCGCAGTATTTT | CASSGSDRSSQYF
TRBJ1-2 | 14 | TRBD1 | - | TRBV27 | TGTGCCAGCAGTTTAAATGACAGGGGTAGCGGCTACACCTTC | CASSLNDRGSGYTF
TRBJ1-5 | 12 | - | - | TRBV19 | TGTGCCAGTAGTATTCCCAATCAGCCCCAGCATTTT | CASSIPNQPQHF
TRBJ2-6 | 15 | - | - | TRBV6-6 | TGTGCCAGCACCTACGGAGGTCTCGAGGCCAACGTCCTGACTTTC | CASTYGGLEANVLTF
TRBJ2-1 | 16 | - | - | TRBV10-3 | TGTGCCATCAGTGGTGTGGAGGAGAACTCCTACAATGAGCAGTTCTTC | CAISGVEENSYNEQFF
TRBJ2-7 | 17 | TRBD2 | - | TRBV7-9 | TGTGCCAGCAGCTTAGTGGCGGGAGAAGGTGGGTCCTACGAGCAGTACTTC | CASSLVAGEGGSYEQYF
TRBJ1-2 | 15 | - | - | TRBV11-2 | TGTGCCAGCAGCTTAGATCTCCCAGGGAACTATGGCTACACCTTC | CASSLDLPGNYGYTF
TRBJ2-1 | 13 | - | - | TRBV29-1 | TGCAGCGTTGCCCCGACAGCGGGCAATGAGCAGTTCTTC | CSVAPTAGNEQFF
TRBJ2-6 | 14 | - | - | TRBV6-1 | TGTGCCATCGCGACGACAACTGGGGCCAACGTCCTGACTTTC | CAIATTTGANVLTF
TRBJ2-5 | 14 | TRBD1 | - | TRBV28 | TGTGCCAGCAGTTTACCCGGGACAGGCGGGACCCAGTACTTC | CASSLPGTGGTQYF
TRBJ2-2 | 17 | - | - | TRBV7-3 | TGTGCCAGCAGCTTAGACCGGCCGGGAAGGAACACCGGGGAGCTGTTTTTT | CASSLDRPGRNTGELFF
TRBJ1-2 | 16 | - | once | TRBV18 | TGTGCCAGCTCACCGGTGTCGGACTCCTCTAACTATGGCTACACCTTC | CASSPVSDSSNYGYTF
TRBJ1-2 | 16 | - | - | TRBV10-3 | TGTGCCATCAGTGAGTCGATGGGGGCTACGAACTATGGCTACACCTTC | CAISESMGATNYGYTF
TRBJ2-3 | 17 | TRBD2 | - | TRBV4-1 | TGCGCCAGAGATGGACTAGACGATTATTCTAGCACAGATACGCAGTATTTT | CARDGLDDYSSTDTQYF
TRBJ2-7 | 19 | - | - | TRBV10-1 | TGCGCCAGCCGCCTCACCAATTCCCGGGGAACAGGGACCGAGGGCGAGCAGTACTTC | CASRLTNSRGTGTEGEQYF
TRBJ1-1 | 14 | TRBD1 | - | TRBV18 | TGTGCCAGCTCACAGGGGGCGCAGGGCACTGAAGCTTTCTTT | CASSQGAQGTEAFF
TRBJ1-2 | 12 | TRBD1 | - | TRBV25-1 | TGTGCCAGCAGCAGGACAGGGACTGGCTACACCTTC | CASSRTGTGYTF
TRBJ1-3 | 14 | - | - | TRBV5-1 | TGCGCCAGCAGCATGTCAGGGTCTGGAAACACCATATATTTT | CASSMSGSGNTIYF
TRBJ2-7 | 15 | - | - | TRBV6-6 | TGTGCCAGCAGTTACAGTGAGGGGGGGAGGTACGAGCAGTACTTC | CASSYSEGGRYEQYF
TRBJ1-2 | 11 | TRBD1 | - | TRBV6-1 | TGTGCCAACCACAGGGGCTATGGCTACACCTTC | CANHRGYGYTF
TRBJ2-1 | 16 | TRBD1 | once | TRBV6-1 | TGTGCCAGCAGTGGGACAGGGCTTAAACCTGCCAATGAGCAGTTCTTC | CASSGTGLKPANEQFF
TRBJ1-2 | 13 | - | once | TRBV28 | TGTGCCAGCAGTTTACCCGGATGGTATGGCTACACCTTC | CASSLPGWYGYTF
TRBJ2-1 | 17 | TRBD1 | - | TRBV5-1 | TGCGCCAGCAGCCCTGGGGCCGGGACAGGACCTTATCGGGAGCAGTTCTTC | CASSPGAGTGPYREQFF
TRBJ1-2 | 15 | - | - | TRBV19 | TGTGCCAGTAGTATAGTCCAGGACAACTTCTATGGCTACACCTTC | CASSIVQDNFYGYTF
TRBJ1-5 | 15 | - | - | TRBV5-6 | TGTGCCAGCAGCTTGTTCAGGGTGACGGATCAGCCCCAGCATTTT | CASSLFRVTDQPQHF
TRBJ1-4 | 15 | TRBD1 | - | TRBV6-1 | TGTGCCAGCAGCGAATGGGACAGCCTAAATGAAAAACTGTTTTTT | CASSEWDSLNEKLFF
TRBJ2-6 | 17 | - | - | TRBV5-4 | TGTGCCAGCAGCCCAGGGGTTCTGAGCTCTGGGGCCAACGTCCTGACTTTC | CASSPGVLSSGANVLTF
TRBJ2-6 | 17 | TRBD1 | - | TRBV7-2 | TGTGCCAGCAGCAACAGGGGAACTTCCTCTGGGGCCAACGTCCTGACTTTC | CASSNRGTSSGANVLTF
TRBJ1-1 | 11 | - | - | TRBV11-2 | TGTGCCAGCAGTTCGAACACTGAAGCTTTCTTT | CASSSNTEAFF
TRBJ2-3 | 16 | - | once | TRBV7-6 | TGTGCCAGCAGCTCTGGACCAGTCTCGATCACAGATACGCAGTATTTT | CASSSGPVSITDTQYF
TRBJ1-4 | 15 | TRBD1 | - | TRBV6-5 | TGTGCCAGCAGCCAGTCAGGGACAGGGAATGAAAAACTGTTTTTT | CASSQSGTGNEKLFF
TRBJ1-1 | 13 | - | - | TRBV11-2 | TGTGCCAGCAGCTTTGAGGGGGTCGCTGAAGCTTTCTTT | CASSFEGVAEAFF
TRBJ2-5 | 16 | - | - | TRBV27 | TGTGCCAGCAGTTTGCGGGTTGGCGCGTACCAAGAGACCCAGTACTTC | CASSLRVGAYQETQYF
TRBJ2-3 | 20 | TRBD2 | - | TRBV7-6 | TGTGCCAGCAGCTCCTTGGGACGCGGGACTAGCGGGGGTGTCACCGATACGCAGTATTTT | CASSSLGRGTSGGVTDTQYF
TRBJ1-3 | 14 | TRBD1 | - | TRBV28 | TGTGCCAGCAGTCCCGGGACAGTTGGAAACACCATATATTTT | CASSPGTVGNTIYF
TRBJ2-7 | 18 | - | - | TRBV6-9 | TGTGCCAGCAGTTCTTTCGTTGGAGGAACTAGCCCATCCTACGAGCAGTACTTC | CASSSFVGGTSPSYEQYF
TRBJ2-3 | 15 | - | - | TRBV2 | TGTGCCAGCAGTCTGGACAACACTAGCACAGATACGCAGTATTTT | CASSLDNTSTDTQYF
TRBJ2-5 | 13 | - | - | TRBV5-4 | TGTGCCAGCAGCCCCGGCTTCAGTGTGGCCCAGTACTTC | CASSPGFSVAQYF
TRBJ1-2 | 17 | TRBD1 | - | TRBV5-1 | TGCGCCAGCAGCGGGATTACCGGGACAGGGCCCGTGGATGGCTACACCTTC | CASSGITGTGPVDGYTF
TRBJ2-3 | 15 | TRBD1 | - | TRBV6-5 | TGTGCCAGCAGTTTACAGGGGCTGGGCGCAGATACGCAGTATTTT | CASSLQGLGADTQYF
TRBJ2-2 | 16 | TRBD2 | - | TRBV6-4 | TGTGCCAGCAGCTTACTAGCGGGAGTAAGCACCGGGGAGCTGTTTTTT | CASSLLAGVSTGELFF
TRBJ1-1 | 17 | TRBD1 | - | TRBV23-1 | TGCGCCAGCAGTCAATTAGTCCAGGGGGCGGGGAACACTGAAGCTTTCTTT | CASSQLVQGAGNTEAFF
TRBJ2-5 | 17 | TRBD2 | - | TRBV18 | TGTGCCAGCTCACCGACTAGCGGGAGGGCTATCGGAGAGACCCAGTACTTC | CASSPTSGRAIGETQYF
TRBJ1-5 | 15 | - | - | TRBV6-5 | TGTGCCAGCAGTCGCGGGCCTCCCAATAATCAGCCCCAGCATTTT | CASSRGPPNNQPQHF
TRBJ1-1 | 16 | - | once | TRBV5-6 | TGTGCCAGCAGCCTGCTAAACGCGGGAAGGTCAACTGAAGCTTTCTTT | CASSLLNAGRSTEAFF
TRBJ1-2 | 15 | - | - | TRBV11-2 | TGTGCCAGCAGCTTAGATAATCTCAGGGGAGGAAGCTACACCTTC | CASSLDNLRGGSYTF
TRBJ2-7 | 15 | TRBD2 | - | TRBV5-1 | TGCGCCAGCAGCACGATAGCGGGGAGCGCCTCCGAGCAGTACTTC | CASSTIAGSASEQYF
TRBJ1-4 | 16 | - | - | TRBV28 | TGTGCCAGCAGTGAACAGGACTTCCAAACTAATGAAAAACTGTTTTTT | CASSEQDFQTNEKLFF
TRBJ1-2 | 15 | TRBD1 | - | TRBV9 | TGTGCCAGCAGCGTAGAGGGACAGGGGACCTATGGCTACACCTTC | CASSVEGQGTYGYTF
TRBJ2-3 | 14 | TRBD2 | - | TRBV5-1 | TGCGCCAGCAGCCGGACTAGCTTTACAGATACGCAGTATTTT | CASSRTSFTDTQYF
TRBJ2-7 | 15 | - | - | TRBV14 | TGTGCCAGCAGCCAAGGGTATCTGGGAACCTACGAGCAGTACTTC | CASSQGYLGTYEQYF
TRBJ2-7 | 15 | - | - | TRBV6-1 | TGTGCCAGCAGTCTCCACCGTGACAGAGTTTACGAGCAGTACTTC | CASSLHRDRVYEQYF
TRBJ1-4 | 15 | - | - | TRBV5-1 | TGCGCCAGCAGCTCAGAGGGCTCCCCTAATGAAAAACTGTTTTTT | CASSSEGSPNEKLFF
TRBJ2-6 | 15 | - | - | TRBV5-4 | TGTGCCAGCAGCTTGCTAGGAGCTGGGGCCAACGTCCTGACTTTC | CASSLLGAGANVLTF
TRBJ2-7 | 15 | TRBD2 | - | TRBV6-5 | TGTGCCAGCAGTCGGTGGACTAGCGGGATCTACGAGCAGTACTTC | CASSRWTSGIYEQYF
TRBJ2-7 | 15 | - | - | TRBV4-1 | TGCGCCAGCAGCCAAGACGTCGCCACGAACTACGAGCAGTACTTC | CASSQDVATNYEQYF
TRBJ2-3 | 14 | TRBD2 | - | TRBV27 | TGTGCCAGCAGTTTACTAGCGGGGACAGATACGCAGTATTTT | CASSLLAGTDTQYF
TRBJ1-2 | 12 | TRBD1 | - | TRBV11-1 | TGTGCCAGCAGCTTACGGACAGGGGCCCGCACCTTC | CASSLRTGARTF